This TCR beta chain was identified during a study of blood T cells in healthy people across ages. The V and J ends lost 7 bases and 5 bases, in that order; junction bases with no gene match: 12. The V gene's germline CDR1 is SQVTM and CDR2 ANQGSEA. The CDR3 has 14 residues. Donors were healthy Caucasian individuals from Russia aged about 6 to 95. Whole-study findings and limits: Age showed a roughly linear inverse relationship with TCR beta diversity per million T cells. The long-lived group displayed more naive CD4+ cells, plus higher diversity, than the aged donors did.

This clonotype was detected a few times. The antigen is not known. A second PCR of about 6 to 12 cycles used a sample-barcoded 5' primer and a J-beta primer mix. Every cDNA molecule bore a tag from a template-switch adaptor containing 12 random nucleotides. TCRdb ran MiXCR on the 5' RACE reads and lists one entry per CDR3 protein. The sample lists roughly 1.6 million distinct CDR3 sequences; roughly 30% were seen once. V usage is TRBV29-1 and J usage is TRBJ1-1; TRBD1 matches 8 bases. Sample: blood. The sequence derives from a woman aged 30 to 39 in good health. CDR3 in amino acids: CSALTGVRSTEAFF. The CDR3 DNA sequence: TGCAGCGCTCTGACAGGGGTTAGGAGTACTGAAGCTTTCTTT.